The 29 T cell receptor beta chains listed next were all sequenced from one sample in a study of CD8 T cells in ankylosing spondylitis. Whole-study results and caveats: Roughly 8 highly homologous variants made up a TCR beta motif, and this motif appeared characteristic of ankylosing spondylitis blood.

One entry per CDR3 protein, called by TCRdb with MiXCR from the 5' RACE reads. The table shows about 480,000 distinct CDR3 sequences, with about a sixth occurring only once. These receptors are not linked to any known antigen. Sequences were obtained from blood, either unsorted or a sorted T cell fraction (not recorded which). These TCRs come from a male donor with ankylosing spondylitis.

This clonotype occurred a few times. The chain carries TRBV12-3 or TRBV12-4 and TRBJ2-3, with 8 bases fitting TRBD1. V lost 6 bases to trimming and J lost 3 bases; unmatched junction nucleotides: 5. The CDR3 extends over 14 amino acids. CDR3 protein: CASRLDRVTDTQYF. The DNA for the CDR3 is TGTGCCAGCAGGCTGGACAGGGTTACAGATACGCAGTATTTT.

This clonotype was counted between two and nine times. The chain is built from TRBV7-9 and TRBJ2-5; D gene unclear. Germline V gives CDR1 SEHNR, CDR2 FQNEAQ (reference sequence). The CDR3 runs to 15 residues. The V end lost 4 bases, the J end lost 1 base, and 13 bases lay between the germline ends. In DNA form, the CDR3 reads TGTGCCAGCAGCTCCCTAACGGATACCCAAGAGACCCAGTACTTC. The encoded protein is CASSSLTDTQETQYF.

This sequence joins TRBV2 and TRBJ2-3; 13 bases map to TRBD2. The CDR3 extends over 16 amino acids. Losses at the gene ends were 6 bases for V and 6 bases for J; bases not matched to a gene: 9. In germline, CDR1 is SNHLY, CDR2 FYNNEI. This CDR3 is CASSAGLAGVGDTQYF. For the CDR3, the DNA is TGTGCCAGCAGCGCCGGACTAGCGGGAGTCGGGGATACGCAGTATTTT.

The rearrangement links TRBV27 to TRBJ1-1, with D unclear. The germline gives CDR1 MNHEY, CDR2 SMNVEV (reference sequence). CDR3 size: 16 residues. Trimming took 0 bases from V and 1 from J, leaving 12 bases between them. CDR3 sequence: CASSLSNDLTNTEAFF. CDR3 bases: TGTGCCAGCAGTTTATCGAACGACTTAACGAACACTGAAGCTTTCTTT.

The chain is built from TRBV20-1 and TRBJ2-7; 8 bases map to TRBD1. Germline lookup yields CDR1 DFQATT and CDR2 SNEGSKA (reference sequence). V dropped 1 base and J dropped 0; count of bases not matched to a gene: 11. The CDR3 runs to 17 residues. CDR3 residues: CSARASGQGFGSYEQYF. CDR3 sequence (DNA): TGCAGTGCTAGAGCCTCTGGACAGGGCTTCGGCTCCTACGAGCAGTACTTC.

This clonotype has only a few counts. The chain uses TRBV18 and TRBJ2-3, with D hard to call. The CDR3 is 15 residues long. Trimming removed 5 bases at V and 6 bases at J, with 18 bases between. Per the germline V gene, CDR1 is KGHSH and CDR2 is LQKENI. CDR3 residues: CASSWVKGKLDTQYF. CDR3 bases: TGTGCCAGCTCATGGGTTAAGGGAAAGCTCGATACGCAGTATTTT.

As to this clonotype: This may stem from a read error, because a much larger clone lies one nucleotide away. The V call is TRBV5-1, the J call TRBJ2-7, with 8 bases lining up with TRBD1. This CDR3 region has 14 residues. J was trimmed by 7 bases and V by 4 bases; bases with no gene match: 10. The V gene's germline CDR1 is SGHRS and CDR2 YFSETQ. CDR3 amino acids: CASSSRTGQREQYF. The DNA for the CDR3 is TGCGCCAGCAGCAGCAGGACAGGGCAAAGAGAGCAGTACTTC.

J is TRBJ2-2 and V is TRBV20-1; D gene uncertain. Germline V gene sequence: CDR1 DFQATT, CDR2 SNEGSKA (reference sequence). This CDR3 comprises 14 residues. The V end was cut by 3 bases, the J end by 0 bases, with 8 bases between. Written as DNA, the CDR3 is TGCAGTGCTAGTGAGGCGTCGAACACCGGGGAGCTGTTTTTT. The encoded protein is CSASEASNTGELFF.

This clonotype was recorded a few times. The CDR3 sequence: CASSHWGRGSYEQYF. The CDR3 DNA is TGCGCCAGCAGCCACTGGGGCAGGGGATCCTACGAGCAGTACTTC. The chain uses TRBV4-1 and TRBJ2-7; weak D call: TRBD1 (6 bases). The CDR3 is made up of 15 amino acids. The germline V gene has CDR1 MGHRA and CDR2 YSYEKL. Trimming removed 3 bases from V and 1 base from J, with 13 bases in between.

This clonotype has more than one count but fewer than ten. The chain couples TRBV28 to TRBJ2-1, with TRBD1 matching 10 bases. V lost 8 bases and J lost 6; bases outside the gene matches: 7. Germline V gives CDR1 MDHEN, CDR2 SYDVKM. CDR3 size: 14 residues. CDR3 bases: TGTGCCAGCGAGCGGGACAGGGGAAGCAATGAGCAGTTCTTC. This sequence encodes CASERDRGSNEQFF. Full variable domain (missing parts from reference TRBV28 and TRBJ2-1): DVKVTQSSRYLVKRTGEKVFLECVQDMDHENMFWYRQDPGLGLRLIYFSYDVKMKEKGDIPEGYSVSREKKERFSLILESASTNQTSMYLCASERDRGSNEQFFGPGTRLTVL.

This clonotype was counted between two and nine times. The V gene is TRBV7-2, the J gene TRBJ2-7, with D uncertain. In germline, CDR1 is SGHTA, CDR2 FQGNSA. Trimming shortened V by 5 bases and J by 2 bases, and 16 bases separated the two germline ends. The CDR3 loop spans 15 amino acids. The CDR3 region is CASSVQSTIPYEQYF. CDR3 sequence (DNA): TGTGCCAGCAGCGTTCAGTCCACTATCCCCTACGAGCAGTACTTC.

This clonotype was detected a few times. This chain links TRBV7-9 with TRBJ2-1; 8 nucleotides align to TRBD2. CDR1 SEHNR and CDR2 FQNEAQ come from the germline V gene (reference sequence). V lost 0 bases and J lost 2; bases outside the gene matches: 6. This CDR3 is built from 17 residues. The CDR3 spells CASSLASGSGAYNEQFF. In DNA, the CDR3 is TGTGCCAGCAGCTTAGCCTCCGGTAGCGGGGCCTACAATGAGCAGTTCTTC.

This clonotype was detected ten times or more. The gene calls are TRBV5-1 and TRBJ1-3; D gene uncertain. V lost 4 bases and J lost 0, with 20 bases in between. The length of the CDR3 is 18 residues. Germline lookup yields CDR1 SGHRS and CDR2 YFSETQ. The CDR3 region has the DNA TGCGCCAGCAGCCCCGGAGGTACAGCGTCGAACTCTGGAAACACCATATATTTT. Protein: CASSPGGTASNSGNTIYF. Filled out from reference TRBV5-1 and TRBJ1-3, the complete variable domain reads KAGVTQTPRYLIKTRGQQVTLSCSPISGHRSVSWYQQTPGQGLQFLFEYFSETQRNKGNFPGRFSGRQFSNSRSEMNVSTLELGDSALYLCASSPGGTASNSGNTIYFGEGSWLTVV.

This clonotype was seen only a few times. The chain has TRBV5-1 and TRBJ2-5; 8 bases map to TRBD2. The CDR3 runs to 16 residues. V lost 4 bases and J lost 1; bases outside the gene matches: 9. CDR1 and CDR2 (germline): SGHRS, YFSETQ. The CDR3 bases are TGCGCCAGCAGCACCGCGGGGGGCAGCACCCAAGAGACCCAGTACTTC. It specifies CASSTAGGSTQETQYF.

This clonotype has a handful of counts. The rearrangement uses TRBV18 and TRBJ2-1, with D perhaps TRBD1 (6 bases). Trimming removed 2 bases from V and 6 bases from J, with 11 bases in between. CDR3 length equals 14 residues. Looked up from germline, CDR1 is KGHSH and CDR2 is LQKENI. In nucleotides, the CDR3 is TGTGCCAGCTCACCAGGGGGCAGGGGCAATGAGCAGTTCTTC. Translating it yields CASSPGGRGNEQFF.

This clonotype came up a few times. The V call is TRBV29-1, the J call TRBJ1-3; weak D call: TRBD1 (6 bases). Trimming took off 4 bases at V and 1 base at J, with 17 bases between the two ends. CDR3 length equals 16 residues. Germline V gene data show CDR1 as SQVTM and CDR2 as ANQGSEA. This CDR3 is CSVADTTRGSGNTIYF. The CDR3 DNA follows: TGCAGCGTTGCTGATACAACCAGGGGATCTGGAAACACCATATATTTT.

This clonotype was recorded a few times. The chain links TRBV7-9 to TRBJ1-2; TRBD1 aligns across 10 bases. CDR1 and CDR2 (germline): SEHNR, FQNEAQ (reference sequence). Trimming took 3 bases from V and 6 from J; bases not matched to a gene: 4. The CDR3 spans 14 residues. CDR3 region: CASSFAGTGDGYTF. CDR3 bases: TGTGCCAGCAGCTTCGCCGGGACAGGGGATGGCTACACCTTC.

The chain has TRBV20-1 and TRBJ1-2; D might be TRBD1 (5 bases). V was trimmed by 3 bases and J by 4 bases, leaving 12 bases between them. Germline V CDR1 and CDR2: DFQATT, SNEGSKA (reference sequence). This CDR3 has 13 amino acids. The CDR3 nucleotides are TGCAGTGCTAGCACCAGGGTTAGCTATGGCTACACCTTC. Residues: CSASTRVSYGYTF.

This clonotype was counted only a few times. The rearrangement uses TRBV20-1 and TRBJ2-7; 9 positions match TRBD2. Germline values: CDR1 DFQATT, CDR2 SNEGSKA (reference sequence). The CDR3 covers 14 residues. The V and J ends lost 6 bases and 0 bases, in that order; junction bases with no gene match: 6. CDR3: CSANIAGASYEQYF. In nucleotides, the CDR3 is TGCAGTGCGAATATAGCGGGGGCCTCCTACGAGCAGTACTTC.

The chain recombines TRBV20-1 with TRBJ2-3; 10 nucleotides agree with TRBD1. Germline V gene sequence: CDR1 DFQATT, CDR2 SNEGSKA (reference sequence). The CDR3 has 15 amino acids. The trim removed 3 bases at V and 4 bases at J, leaving 7 bases unmatched. The CDR3: CSASSDRGVADTQYF. The CDR3 DNA sequence: TGCAGTGCTAGCTCGGACAGGGGGGTCGCAGATACGCAGTATTTT.

For the CDR3, the DNA is TGCAGTGCTGGCTCCGGGACAGTCAATTCACCCCTCCACTTT. Encoded protein: CSAGSGTVNSPLHF. The chain carries TRBV20-1 and TRBJ1-6; 7 nucleotides match TRBD1. After removal of 5 bases from V and 7 bases from J, the junction contained 8 bases not matched to a gene. The length of the CDR3 is 14 residues. Germline-derived CDR1 and CDR2 are DFQATT and SNEGSKA (reference sequence).

The chain employs TRBV20-1 and TRBJ2-7, with D possibly being TRBD1 or TRBD2 (5 bases each). Germline V gene data show CDR1 as DFQATT and CDR2 as SNEGSKA (reference sequence). The V end lost 1 base, the J end lost 6 bases, and 22 bases lay between the germline ends. This CDR3 has 16 amino acids. The CDR3 nucleotides read TGCAGTGCTAGAGGGGAAGGGGCGCTTTATGAGGGCGAGCAGTACTTC. Amino acids: CSARGEGALYEGEQYF.

This clonotype came up a few times. J is TRBJ2-1 and V is TRBV6-5; no clear D. The CDR3 sequence is 14 residues long. In germline, CDR1 is MNHEY, CDR2 SVGAGI. V was cut by 0 bases and J by 6 bases, with 9 bases left in between. Here the CDR3 reads CASSYSINGNEQFF. The DNA of the CDR3 is TGTGCCAGCAGTTACTCGATTAACGGCAATGAGCAGTTCTTC.

This clonotype appeared many times. The chain uses TRBV9 and TRBJ2-2; D could derive from TRBD1 or TRBD2 (6 bases each). CDR3 length: 17 amino acids. The V gene's germline CDR1 is SGDLS and CDR2 YYNGEE. V dropped 0 bases and J dropped 6 bases, with 18 bases sitting between them. In DNA form, the CDR3 reads TGTGCCAGCAGCGTAGATCTCCAGGGGAGGAGGGCCGGGGAGCTGTTTTTT. It specifies CASSVDLQGRRAGELFF.

For the CDR3, the DNA is TGTGCCAGCAGTTTCCAGGAAACCTACGAGCAGTACTTC. Protein product: CASSFQETYEQYF. The chain carries TRBV12-3 or TRBV12-4 and TRBJ2-7; D remains ambiguous. This CDR3 region has 13 residues. V shed 3 bases and J shed 2 bases, with 8 bases lying between them.

The chain combines TRBV5-1 with TRBJ2-2; D gene unclear. Trimming left V 2 bases short and J 4 bases short, with 9 bases between. The CDR3 consists of 14 residues. Germline V gene lookup returns CDR1 SGHRS and CDR2 YFSETQ. This CDR3 reads CASSLTLGTGELFF. The CDR3 nucleotides read TGCGCCAGCAGCTTAACCCTCGGCACCGGGGAGCTGTTTTTT.

This chain uses TRBV15 with TRBJ2-5, with 12 nucleotides matching TRBD2. This CDR3 region has 17 residues. V dropped 3 bases and J dropped 4; count of bases not matched to a gene: 9. Germline CDR1 LNHNV, CDR2 YYDKDF (reference sequence). The CDR3 nucleotides are TGTGCCACCAGCAGTGCACTAGCGGGGGGTAAGGGAGAGACCCAGTACTTC. Amino acid sequence: CATSSALAGGKGETQYF.

The chain links TRBV7-2 to TRBJ2-5; tentatively, D is TRBD2 (6 bases). CDR1 is SGHTA, CDR2 FQGNSA, per germline. The CDR3 length is 14 residues. The germline V and J ends were trimmed by 5 bases and 1 base, with 11 bases remaining between them. The CDR3 reads CASSAQRAQETQYF. The CDR3 region has the DNA TGTGCCAGCAGCGCACAGCGGGCCCAAGAGACCCAGTACTTC.

The chain carries TRBV5-6 and TRBJ1-2; D call uncertain. CDR1 is SGHDT, CDR2 YYEEEE, per germline. V was pared by 9 bases and J by 1 base, with 7 bases between. The length of the CDR3 is 11 residues. The CDR3 spells CATGRNYGYTF. The CDR3 nucleotides read TGTGCCACCGGACGTAACTATGGCTACACCTTC. The variable domain in full, with the rest retrieved from reference TRBV5-6 and TRBJ1-2, is DAGVTQSPTHLIKTRGQQVTLRCSPKSGHDTVSWYQQALGQGPQFIFQYYEEEERQRGNFPDRFSGHQFPNYSSELNVNALLLGDSALYLCATGRNYGYTFGSGTRLTVV.